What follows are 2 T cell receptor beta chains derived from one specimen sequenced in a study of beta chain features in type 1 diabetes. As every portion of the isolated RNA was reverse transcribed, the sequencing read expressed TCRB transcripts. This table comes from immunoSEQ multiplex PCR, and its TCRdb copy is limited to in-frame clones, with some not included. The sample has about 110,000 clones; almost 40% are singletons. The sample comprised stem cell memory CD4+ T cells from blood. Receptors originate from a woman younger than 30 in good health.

CDR3 region: CASSLEFPGGYGYTF. CDR3 bases: TGTGCCAGCAGCTTAGAATTCCCGGGAGGCTATGGCTACACCTTC. The V gene is TRBV7-8, the J gene TRBJ1-2; D unresolved. Looked up from germline, CDR1 is SGHVS and CDR2 is FQNEAQ. This CDR3 comprises 15 residues. The ends were cut back, 1 base at V and 4 bases at J, with 13 bases in the middle.

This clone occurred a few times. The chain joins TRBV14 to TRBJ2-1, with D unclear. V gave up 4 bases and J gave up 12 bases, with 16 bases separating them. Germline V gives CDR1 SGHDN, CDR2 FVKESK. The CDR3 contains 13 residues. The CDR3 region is CASSLIRRTVQFF. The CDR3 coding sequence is TGTGCCAGCAGCCTTATCAGGCGAACGGTGCAGTTCTTC.